Below, 9 T cell receptor beta chains from the same sample are listed, as sequenced in a study of T cell responses to AZD1222 COVID-19 vaccine. The assay was immunoSEQ multiplex PCR, and TCRdb's table has in-frame clones only and misses some. The table lists 65,000 to 85,000 clones, approximately 90% of them singletons. Here the sequenced sample was peripheral blood, taken on day 0 of AZD1222 vaccination. The receptors here all came from an adult in good health.

This clone was detected once. The rearrangement uses TRBV28 and TRBJ1-2, with 10 bases lining up with TRBD1. Unmatched junction bases numbered 3, after V lost 5 bases and J lost 0 bases. The CDR3 contains 15 residues. Germline V gives CDR1 MDHEN, CDR2 SYDVKM. CDR3 protein: CASSGTGASNYGYTF. The CDR3 nucleotides read TGTGCCAGCAGTGGGACAGGGGCTTCTAACTATGGCTACACCTTC.

J is TRBJ2-1 and V is TRBV9, with TRBD2 matching 14 bases. The germline CDR1 and CDR2 sequences are SGDLS and YYNGEE. V dropped 4 bases and J dropped 7; count of bases not matched to a gene: 7. The CDR3 spans 16 residues. CDR3 DNA sequence: TGTGCCAGCAGCACGGCCGGGACTAGCGGGGGAAATGAGCAGTTCTTC. This gives the protein CASSTAGTSGGNEQFF.

V is TRBV5-4 and J is TRBJ2-3; TRBD2 aligns across 8 bases. The CDR3 covers 15 residues. V dropped 2 bases and J dropped 2; count of bases not matched to a gene: 4. In germline, CDR1 is SGHNT, CDR2 YYREEE (reference sequence). CDR3 DNA sequence: TGTGCCAGCAGCTTAGCGGGGGCCGTCACAGATACGCAGTATTTT. It translates to CASSLAGAVTDTQYF. Using reference TRBV5-4 and TRBJ2-3 for the parts outside the CDR3, the full variable domain is ETGVTQSPTHLIKTRGQQVTLRCSSQSGHNTVSWYQQALGQGPQFIFQYYREEENGRGNFPPRFSGLQFPNYSSELNVNALELDDSALYLCASSLAGAVTDTQYFGPGTRLTVL.

The chain couples TRBV5-1 to TRBJ2-3; D unclear. Germline values: CDR1 SGHRS, CDR2 YFSETQ. V lost 7 bases to trimming and J lost 1 base, with 19 bases between them. The CDR3 loop spans 16 amino acids. In nucleotides, the CDR3 is TGCGCCAGCCAGGATGAGCGAACCCTTGGCACAGATACGCAGTATTTT. It yields the protein CASQDERTLGTDTQYF.

The rearrangement links TRBV28 to TRBJ1-5; 8 bases fit TRBD1. Trimming at V came to 4 bases and at J to 5 bases, leaving 10 bases not matched to a gene. The CDR3 has 16 residues. CDR1 MDHEN and CDR2 SYDVKM come from the germline V gene. CDR3 residues: CASSSFSDRVDQPQHF. CDR3 nucleotide sequence: TGTGCCAGCAGTTCCTTCTCGGACAGGGTGGATCAGCCCCAGCATTTT.

This clone appeared a single time. This chain uses TRBV14 with TRBJ2-1, with no clear D. Trimming cost V 4 bases and J 2 bases, with 18 bases left between them. There are 17 residues in the CDR3. The germline CDR1 and CDR2 sequences are SGHDN and FVKESK. CDR3 coding DNA: TGTGCCAGCAGCCCGTTGACACCGGCTGCAACCTACAATGAGCAGTTCTTC. The encoded protein is CASSPLTPAATYNEQFF.

The CDR3 reads CSVVVADNNYGYTF. In DNA, the CDR3 is TGCAGCGTTGTTGTCGCGGACAATAACTATGGCTACACCTTC. This sequence joins TRBV29-1 and TRBJ1-2; maybe TRBD1 (5 bases). Germline V gives CDR1 SQVTM, CDR2 ANQGSEA. The V and J ends lost 4 bases and 1 base respectively, with 13 bases between them. This CDR3 is built from 14 residues.

In DNA form, the CDR3 reads TGTGCCAGCAGCTCCAAGCGGGGGGGCCCGGATACGCAGTATTTT. Encoded protein: CASSSKRGGPDTQYF. This chain connects TRBV13 to TRBJ2-3; TRBD2 matches 10 bases. The CDR3 loop spans 15 amino acids. CDR1 and CDR2 (germline): PRHDT, FYEKMQ (reference sequence). The trim removed 4 bases at V and 6 bases at J, leaving 7 bases unmatched.

The V call is TRBV27, the J call TRBJ1-5; 7 positions match TRBD1. Germline V gene data show CDR1 as MNHEY and CDR2 as SMNVEV (reference sequence). The CDR3 loop spans 14 amino acids. Trimming removed 6 bases from V and 7 bases from J; junction bases left unmatched: 9. The CDR3 sequence is CASRVNRGGQPQHF. The CDR3, as DNA: TGTGCCAGCAGGGTAAACAGGGGTGGACAGCCCCAGCATTTT.